This section outlines one T cell receptor (beta chain) sequence together with its context. This entry comes from a study of control samples from healthy donors and cancer patients. Germline-derived CDR1 and CDR2 are SGHRS and YFSETQ. The V end was cut by 0 bases, the J end by 0 bases, with 12 bases between. The CDR3 has 16 residues. The table came from immunoSEQ multiplex PCR; TCRdb's copy has only in-frame clones and leaves some out. The data contain under 85,000 clones, about 95% of them singletons. The source is a woman between 40 and 55 years old in good health. Sequencing was carried out using blood. The chain joins TRBV5-1 to TRBJ1-1; no definite D call. The CDR3 nucleotides read TGCGCCAGCAGCTTGGTCGGGCTATCCATGAACACTGAAGCTTTCTTT. Translating it yields CASSLVGLSMNTEAFF.